Reported below is one TCR beta chain. The germline gives CDR1 SGHTA, CDR2 FQGNSA. This CDR3 is built from 14 residues. Trimming cost V 4 bases and J 4 bases, with 13 bases left between them. The data were obtained in a study of glioma-infiltrating T cells after dendritic cell vaccination. Assay used: immunoSEQ multiplex PCR; TCRdb lists only in-frame clones, some missing. The repertoire has fewer than 85,000 clones, around 90% of them found once; the top ten carry roughly 3.2%. Sequencing was performed on blood, taken before dendritic cell vaccination. The chain links TRBV7-2 to TRBJ1-2, with D unresolved. This clonotype was obtained from a human donor with glioblastoma. As DNA, the CDR3 is TGTGCCAGCAGCTCAAAAAGCTCGGGCTATGGCTACACCTTC. It encodes CASSSKSSGYGYTF.